The clone carrying this T cell receptor beta chain was counted a few times. TCRdb recomputed calls from the multiplex PCR reads with MiXCR, one row per CDR3 protein. The data contain around 230,000 distinct CDR3 sequences, less than 40% of them singletons. The lymph nodes were axillary draining lymph nodes from breast cancer patients. This sample stems from a study of breast tumors, draining lymph nodes, adjacent tissues. Germline CDR1 is MNHEY and CDR2 is SVGAGI. V was pared by 6 bases and J by 6 bases, with 8 bases of the junction left unmatched. This CDR3 comprises 14 residues. The chain uses TRBV6-5 and TRBJ1-1, with TRBD1 matching over 9 bases. The TCR was taken from a female donor with breast cancer. Some clones in this sample may be carry-over from other donors' samples. What was sequenced was axillary lymph node tissue. The CDR3 sequence: CASRPGTGFSEAFF. The CDR3 DNA follows: TGTGCCAGCAGGCCTGGGACAGGGTTTTCTGAAGCTTTCTTT.